This TCR beta chain was found in a study of vaccination and CD4 T cells after COVID-19. Note on this clonotype: Its antigen is currently unknown.

V dropped 7 bases and J dropped 6; count of bases not matched to a gene: 8. This CDR3 spans 13 amino acids. The germline V gene has CDR1 LNHDA and CDR2 SQIVND (reference sequence). With the Oncomine TCR Beta short-read assay, DNA from cultured CD4+ T cells was sequenced. Genomic DNA was isolated from CD4+ T cells that had been cultured. TCRdb redid the calling of the PCR reads with MiXCR, one entry per CDR3 protein. Here the sample spans thousands of distinct CDR3 sequences, 25% to 35% being singletons. Treatment described: approximately 11-day PBMC culture with coronavirus spike peptide pools or control peptides (ViraFEST assay). The unexposed donor gave CD4+ T cells before the COVID-19 pandemic (2011-2018).

This sequence was found in a human donor in good health. The chain employs TRBV19 and TRBJ1-1; 7 bases map to TRBD1. Sequenced material: CD4+ T cells from blood, cultured in vitro. For the CDR3, the DNA is TGTGCCAGTAAAAGACAGGGAAGTTCTGAAGCTTTCTTT. It codes for CASKRQGSSEAFF.